This T cell receptor (beta chain) originates from a study of shared clonotypes between healthy human individuals. For sorted subsets, approximately 0.2 ug DNA per replicate equaled about 27,000 T cell genomes. TCRdb keeps only in-frame clones here, not all; method: immunoSEQ multiplex PCR. Seen here are roughly 2.4 million clones, around 95% observed once, and the top ten hold roughly 0.13%. V shed 3 bases, J shed 13 bases, and the junction held 7 bases outside the gene matches. In germline, CDR1 is LGHNA, CDR2 YSLEER. The CDR3 extends over 13 amino acids. Points from the study as a whole: Memory subsets generally showed lower estimated richness than naive subsets.

To note about this clone: The antigen is not known.

Sequenced input: naive CD4+ T cells sorted from blood. Subset: CD45RA+ positively selected. The receptor was derived from a man between 18 and 35 years old in good health. The chain recombines TRBV4-3 with TRBJ2-1; the match to TRBD1 covers 9 bases. This chain's CDR3 is CASSQEPGQGQFF. The CDR3 nucleotides read TGCGCCAGCAGCCAGGAACCGGGACAGGGACAGTTCTTC.